Below are 11 T cell receptor beta chains sequenced from a single sample in a study of radiation and T cells in renal cell carcinoma. Specified time point: blood 4 weeks post-SBRT, at nephrectomy. The treatment here: 15 Gy SBRT to primary tumor, nephrectomy 4 weeks later. TCRdb's table, derived via immunoSEQ multiplex PCR, lists solely in-frame clones and lacks some. The table shows around 170,000 clones, with 88% occurring only once. Material: blood, obtained from a patient whose treatment included radiotherapy and nephrectomy. Receptors were obtained from a woman between 50 and 59 years old with renal cell carcinoma.

This clone was observed a single time. The chain uses TRBV2 and TRBJ2-1; possibly TRBD1 or TRBD2 for D (5 bases each). The CDR3 contains 13 residues. V was cut by 9 bases and J by 2 bases, with 11 bases left in between. CDR1 is SNHLY, CDR2 FYNNEI, per germline. The chain's CDR3 is CASNSGPYNEQFF. CDR3 in DNA: TGTGCCAGTAACTCGGGGCCCTACAATGAGCAGTTCTTC.

The chain links TRBV6-6 to TRBJ2-5; D gene ambiguous. The CDR3 spans 14 residues. V was pared by 0 bases and J by 5 bases, with 10 bases between. Germline V gene lookup returns CDR1 MNHNY and CDR2 SVGAGI (reference sequence). CDR3 nucleotide sequence: TGTGCCAGCAGTTACTCTCAAAACGGTGAGACCCAGTACTTC. This translates into CASSYSQNGETQYF.

This clone was counted a single time. The chain links TRBV19 to TRBJ1-4; TRBD1 agrees at 8 bases. In germline, CDR1 is LNHDA, CDR2 SQIVND (reference sequence). This CDR3 has 15 residues. Trimming cost V 3 bases and J 5 bases; bases outside gene matches: 5. CDR3 protein: CASSMGTGRNEKLFF. The CDR3 region has the DNA TGTGCCAGTAGTATGGGGACAGGCCGGAATGAAAAACTGTTTTTT.

This sequence joins TRBV18 and TRBJ2-3; D is possibly TRBD1 (5 bases). The germline V gene encodes CDR1 KGHSH and CDR2 LQKENI. The CDR3 is 15 amino acids. The V end lost 5 bases, the J end lost 4 bases, and 16 bases lay between the germline ends. CDR3 sequence: CASSFGADAPDTQYF. The DNA of the CDR3 is TGTGCCAGCTCATTTGGGGCCGACGCGCCAGATACGCAGTATTTT.

In this sample, this clone turned up once. The chain carries TRBV5-8 and TRBJ2-7; D remains unclear. Per germline, CDR1 SGHTS and CDR2 YDEGEE. The CDR3 has 14 amino acids. V lost 7 bases and J lost 2, with 16 bases in between. DNA for the CDR3: TGTGCCAGCGGTTGGGGTCCCGCCACCTACGAGCAGTACTTC. Amino acids: CASGWGPATYEQYF.

The chain is built from TRBV5-1 and TRBJ2-5, with 10 bases aligning to TRBD2. This CDR3 has 19 residues. V shed 4 bases, J shed 2 bases, and the junction held 17 bases outside the gene matches. The germline V gene has CDR1 SGHRS and CDR2 YFSETQ. CDR3: CASSPGPRLAGAGQETQYF. The CDR3 DNA reads as TGCGCCAGCAGCCCTGGTCCTCGGCTAGCGGGGGCGGGGCAAGAGACCCAGTACTTC.

The chain has TRBV6-6 and TRBJ2-7; D is unresolved. The CDR3 totals 13 residues. Germline V gene sequence: CDR1 MNHNY, CDR2 SVGAGI (reference sequence). V lost 6 bases and J lost 2, with 11 bases in between. For the CDR3, the DNA is TGTGCCAGCAGGCCGACTGCAGCCTACGAGCAGTACTTC. This translates into CASRPTAAYEQYF.

The rearrangement links TRBV21-1 to TRBJ1-4; TRBD1, the D gene given by the table, was not confirmed from the DNA. TRBV21-1 is noted as a pseudogene. The CDR3 is 12 amino acids. The CDR3 DNA reads as TGTGCCAGCAGCCGCTTCAGTGAAAAACTGTTTTTT. Translated: CASSRFSEKLFF.

The chain has TRBV4-2 and TRBJ2-3; D could derive from TRBD1 or TRBD2 (5 bases each). V was clipped by 0 bases and J by 4 bases, with 14 bases between them. CDR1 and CDR2 from the germline V gene are LGHNA and YNFKEQ. The CDR3 runs to 16 residues. CDR3 nucleotide sequence: TGTGCCAGCAGCCAAGACCCCCTGGGGGAAGCAGATACGCAGTATTTT. Translated: CASSQDPLGEADTQYF.

This chain connects TRBV18 to TRBJ2-5, with D unclear. Germline CDR1 reads KGHSH; CDR2 reads LQKENI. The V gene lost 2 bases and the J gene lost 7 bases, with 8 bases spanning the gap. The CDR3 length is 12 residues. The CDR3 DNA follows: TGTGCCAGCTCACCAGGAAGTGGGACCCAGTACTTC. It codes for CASSPGSGTQYF. Filled out from reference TRBV18 and TRBJ2-5, the complete variable domain reads NAGVMQNPRHLVRRRGQEARLRCSPMKGHSHVYWYRQLPEEGLKFMVYLQKENIIDESGMPKERFSAEFPKEGPSILRIQQVVRGDSAAYFCASSPGSGTQYFGPGTRLLVL.

In this sample, this clone turned up a few times. The chain employs TRBV5-4 and TRBJ1-2; no reliable D call. Germline V lookup: CDR1 SGHNT, CDR2 YYREEE (reference sequence). The V end was cut by 4 bases, the J end by 3 bases, with 10 bases between. The CDR3 is 13 amino acids. CDR3 sequence reads: CASSMDRDYGYTF. DNA of the CDR3: TGTGCCAGCAGCATGGATAGGGACTATGGCTACACCTTC.